This T cell receptor beta chain stems from a study of blood T cell repertoires in COVID-19. Sequenced by immunoSEQ multiplex PCR; TCRdb stores in-frame clones only, minus some. The sample lists 200,000 to 250,000 clones, around 89% occurring once. The germline gives CDR1 SEHNR, CDR2 FQNEAQ (reference sequence). V was clipped by 5 bases and J by 2 bases, with 5 bases between them. This CDR3 spans 12 amino acids. The genes are TRBV7-9 and TRBJ2-3, with D hard to call. The TCR comes from a woman in her twenties or thirties with COVID-19, enrolled during active disease. Sequenced material: peripheral blood. The CDR3: CASSRDTDTQYF. The DNA of the CDR3 is TGTGCCAGCAGCAGAGACACAGATACGCAGTATTTT.